Sequencing of this T cell receptor beta chain was carried out in a study of vaccination and CD4 T cells after COVID-19. Study as a whole: Post-vaccine sample collection happened at a median of roughly 72 days after dose two, ranging 14 to 241. Findings and caveats of the study: Reactive clonotype counts went from median around 20 after infection to roughly 40 after vaccination, nonsignificantly. Convalescent participants were relatively few, and none had early post-infection timepoints studied.

From the PCR reads, TCRdb called clonotypes with MiXCR, one entry per CDR3 protein. This table has some 22,000 distinct CDR3 sequences, under 65% appearing once. Between the trimmed V and J ends, which lost 3 bases and 6 bases, there was a span of 3 bases. CDR3 length: 12 residues. This clonotype is a singleton in its sample. The antigen is unknown. The clonotype comes from a human donor who had recovered from COVID-19. The chain carries TRBV12-3 or TRBV12-4 and TRBJ1-6; D is unclear. This specimen was CD4+ T cells from blood, taken before SARS-CoV-2 vaccination. The CDR3 DNA reads TGTGCCAGCAGTTTCTTTAATTCACCCCTCCACTTT. This translates into CASSFFNSPLHF.